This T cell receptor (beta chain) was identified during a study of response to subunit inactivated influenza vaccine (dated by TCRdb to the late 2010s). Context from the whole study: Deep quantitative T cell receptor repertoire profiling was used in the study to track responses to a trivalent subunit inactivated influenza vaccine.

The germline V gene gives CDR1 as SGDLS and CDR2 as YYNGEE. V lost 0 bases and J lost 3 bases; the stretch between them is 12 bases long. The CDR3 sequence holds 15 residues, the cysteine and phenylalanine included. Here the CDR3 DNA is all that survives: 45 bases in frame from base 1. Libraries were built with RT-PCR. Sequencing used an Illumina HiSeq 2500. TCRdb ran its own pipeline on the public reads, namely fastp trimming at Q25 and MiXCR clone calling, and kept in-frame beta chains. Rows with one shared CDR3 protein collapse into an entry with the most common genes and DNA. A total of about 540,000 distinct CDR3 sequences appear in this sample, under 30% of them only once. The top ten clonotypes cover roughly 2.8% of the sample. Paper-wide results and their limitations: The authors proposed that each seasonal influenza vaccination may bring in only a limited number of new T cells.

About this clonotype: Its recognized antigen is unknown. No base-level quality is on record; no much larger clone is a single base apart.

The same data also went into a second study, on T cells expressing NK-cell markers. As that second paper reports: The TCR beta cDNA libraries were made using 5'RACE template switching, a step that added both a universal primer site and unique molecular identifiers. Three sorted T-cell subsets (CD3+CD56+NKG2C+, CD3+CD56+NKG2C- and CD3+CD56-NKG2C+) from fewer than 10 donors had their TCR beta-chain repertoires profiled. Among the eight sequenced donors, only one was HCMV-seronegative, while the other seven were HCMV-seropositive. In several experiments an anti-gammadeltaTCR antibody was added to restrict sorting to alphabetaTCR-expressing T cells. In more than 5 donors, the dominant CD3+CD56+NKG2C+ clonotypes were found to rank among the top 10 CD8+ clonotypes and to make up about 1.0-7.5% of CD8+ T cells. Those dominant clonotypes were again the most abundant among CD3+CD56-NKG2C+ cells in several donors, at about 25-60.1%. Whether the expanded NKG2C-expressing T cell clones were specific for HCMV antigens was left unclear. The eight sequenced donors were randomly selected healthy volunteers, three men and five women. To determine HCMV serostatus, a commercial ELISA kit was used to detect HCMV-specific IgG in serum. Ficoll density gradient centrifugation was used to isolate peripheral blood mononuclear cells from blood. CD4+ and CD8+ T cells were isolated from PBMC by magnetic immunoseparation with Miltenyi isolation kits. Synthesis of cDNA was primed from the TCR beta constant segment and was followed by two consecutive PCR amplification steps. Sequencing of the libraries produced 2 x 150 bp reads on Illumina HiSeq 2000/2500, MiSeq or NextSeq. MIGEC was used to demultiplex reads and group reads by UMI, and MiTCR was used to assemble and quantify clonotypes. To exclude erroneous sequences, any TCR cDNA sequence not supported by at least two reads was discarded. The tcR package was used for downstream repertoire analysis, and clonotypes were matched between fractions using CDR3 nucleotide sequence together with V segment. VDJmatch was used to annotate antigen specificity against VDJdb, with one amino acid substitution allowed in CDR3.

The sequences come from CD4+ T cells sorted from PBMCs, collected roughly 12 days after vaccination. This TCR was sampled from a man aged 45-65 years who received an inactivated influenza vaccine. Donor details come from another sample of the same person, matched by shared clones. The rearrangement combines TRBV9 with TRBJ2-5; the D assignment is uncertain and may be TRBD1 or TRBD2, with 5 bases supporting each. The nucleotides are TGTGCCAGCAGCGTAGCTGGGGGAAGGGAAGAGACCCAGTACTTC. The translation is CASSVAGGREETQYF. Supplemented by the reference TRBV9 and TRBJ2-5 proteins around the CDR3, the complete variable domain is DSGVTQTPKHLITATGQRVTLRCSPRSGDLSVYWYQQSLDQGLQFLIQYYNGEERAKGNILERFSAQQFPDLHSELNLSSLELGDSALYFCASSVAGGREETQYFGPGTRLLVL.